This TCR beta chain was recorded in a study of blood T cell repertoires in COVID-19. In the study overall: COVID-19 samples collected from the United States, Italy and Spain covered acute and convalescent phases. T cells, B-cell-depleted T cells, or PBMCs supplied cDNA or gDNA.

The germline V gene encodes CDR1 SGHTA and CDR2 FQGNSA. CDR3 size: 16 residues. Trimming took off 5 bases at V and 5 bases at J, with 20 bases between the two ends. In the authors' methods: Cell counts per sample came from amplifying reference gene primers. Measured with immunoSEQ multiplex PCR; TCRdb has only the in-frame clones, and not every one. V and J calls and clone size come straight from that table; D and trimming were deduced from the DNA. The table lists 150,000 to 200,000 clones, 70% to 90% of them singletons, with roughly 5.5% in the top ten. Specimen: peripheral blood. This chain connects TRBV7-2 to TRBJ2-3, with D possibly TRBD2 on 6 matching bases. The receptor's source is a man aged 40-49 years with active or convalescent COVID-19. The CDR3 protein is CASSQRGAGFGDTQYF. DNA for the CDR3: TGTGCCAGCAGCCAAAGAGGGGCGGGGTTTGGAGATACGCAGTATTTT.